These 26 T cell receptor beta chains share one sample of origin, sequenced in a study of post-analysis software for immune sequencing data. Built from TCR beta cDNA, the libraries had unique molecular identifiers in them. TCRdb redid the calling of the PCR reads with MiXCR, one entry per CDR3 protein. This sample has 350,000 to 450,000 distinct CDR3 sequences, with 30% to 45% found just once. Study results and caveats: Compared with controls, patients had more of about 5 TRBV segments, including TRBV5-6, TRBV5-1 and TRBV20-1.

Their specific antigens are unknown. The sequenced material came from blood. These receptors all stem from a girl between 2 and 10 years old with multiple sclerosis.

The chain couples TRBV7-8 to TRBJ2-7; TRBD2 matches at 8 bases. Germline lookup yields CDR1 SGHVS and CDR2 FQNEAQ. The V and J ends lost 5 bases and 3 bases, in that order; junction bases with no gene match: 6. The CDR3 contains 14 residues. CDR3 bases: TGTGCCAGCAGCGCGGTAGCGGGGAACTACGAGCAGTACTTC. It yields the protein CASSAVAGNYEQYF.

In its sample, this clonotype was seen once. V gene TRBV7-2 combines with J gene TRBJ2-5; the match to TRBD2 covers 10 bases. The CDR3 length is 17 residues. Trimming cost V 1 base and J 3 bases; bases outside gene matches: 8. Germline lookup yields CDR1 SGHTA and CDR2 FQGNSA. The CDR3 sequence: CASSLEILLAGEETQYF. As DNA, the CDR3 is TGTGCCAGCAGCTTAGAGATCTTGCTAGCGGGAGAAGAGACCCAGTACTTC. The complete variable domain, with remaining parts taken from reference TRBV7-2 and TRBJ2-5, reads GAGVSQSPSNKVTEKGKDVELRCDPISGHTALYWYRQSLGQGLEFLIYFQGNSAPDKSGLPSDRFSAERTGGSVSTLTIQRTQQEDSAVYLCASSLEILLAGEETQYFGPGTRLLVL.

The chain uses TRBV20-1 and TRBJ2-1; 11 bases fit TRBD2. V was clipped by 1 base and J by 7 bases; unmatched bases: 6. CDR3 length: 15 amino acids. CDR1 and CDR2 (germline): DFQATT, SNEGSKA (reference sequence). CDR3 nucleotide sequence: TGCAGTGCTAGAGTTTATAGCGGGAGGGGTAATGAGCAGTTCTTC. Protein sequence: CSARVYSGRGNEQFF.

This clonotype was found a few times. The chain is built from TRBV6-1 and TRBJ2-7; D possibly matches TRBD1 or TRBD2 (6 bases each). The germline V and J ends were trimmed by 0 bases and 0 bases, with 12 bases remaining between them. CDR3 size: 16 residues. The V gene's germline CDR1 is MNHNS and CDR2 SASEGT. The CDR3 loop is CASSEAPQGLSYEQYF. CDR3 sequence (DNA): TGTGCCAGCAGTGAAGCGCCACAGGGACTCTCCTACGAGCAGTACTTC.

CDR3 region: CASSQRGGGSYNEQFF. The DNA for the CDR3 is TGTGCCAGCAGTCAGCGGGGGGGCGGGTCCTACAATGAGCAGTTCTTC. This chain joins TRBV28 and TRBJ2-1; the match to TRBD2 covers 10 bases. Germline-derived CDR1 and CDR2 are MDHEN and SYDVKM. The CDR3 is made up of 16 amino acids. The V and J ends lost 5 bases and 1 base, in that order; junction bases with no gene match: 5.

This clonotype was picked up a small number of times. CDR3: CASSYFGSGNTIYF. The CDR3, as DNA: TGTGCCAGCAGTTACTTCGGCTCTGGAAACACCATATATTTT. The rearrangement links TRBV6-5 to TRBJ1-3, with no clear D. Trimming removed 1 base at V and 0 bases at J, with 4 bases between. The length of the CDR3 is 14 residues. The V gene's germline CDR1 is MNHEY and CDR2 SVGAGI.

The table lists this clonotype with many counts. The J gene is TRBJ2-7, the V gene TRBV27; D unresolved. The CDR3 has 14 amino acids. V dropped 2 bases and J dropped 2 bases, with 10 bases sitting between them. Germline V lookup: CDR1 MNHEY, CDR2 SMNVEV (reference sequence). CDR3 nucleotide sequence: TGTGCCAGCAGTTTAGTGGCATCAACCTACGAGCAGTACTTC. Amino acid sequence: CASSLVASTYEQYF.

This chain links TRBV7-9 with TRBJ1-2; 12 nucleotides line up with TRBD1. The CDR3 sequence is 18 residues long. The V gene's germline CDR1 is SEHNR and CDR2 FQNEAQ (reference sequence). J lost 8 bases, V lost 5 bases, and 18 bases had no gene match. CDR3 nucleotide sequence: TGTGCCAGCAGCCCGCGGTGGGACAGGGGGCCCCTGAGTGAGGGCTACACCTTC. Translating it yields CASSPRWDRGPLSEGYTF.

The genes are TRBV10-2 and TRBJ2-2; D gene uncertain. Trimming stripped 6 bases from V and 4 bases from J, with 12 bases between. CDR1 and CDR2 from the germline V gene are WSHSY and SAAADI. The CDR3 loop spans 14 amino acids. Here the CDR3 DNA reads TGCGCCAGCAGCGACATACCAATCACCGGGGAGCTGTTTTTT. Its translation is CASSDIPITGELFF.

This clonotype was detected only a few times. The V gene is TRBV5-1, the J gene TRBJ2-1; 13 nucleotides line up with TRBD2. The CDR3 contains 21 residues. V shed 0 bases and J 0 bases; nucleotides not matched to a gene: 12. The V gene's germline CDR1 is SGHRS and CDR2 YFSETQ. The CDR3 region is CASSLAGLAGVVAGSYNEQFF. The CDR3 coding sequence is TGCGCCAGCAGCTTGGCTGGACTAGCGGGAGTCGTTGCCGGCTCCTACAATGAGCAGTTCTTC.

The chain carries TRBV29-1 and TRBJ2-6; D gene uncertain. CDR3 length: 16 amino acids. V was pared by 5 bases and J by 0 bases, with 14 bases between. CDR1 is SQVTM and CDR2 is ANQGSEA in the germline V gene. CDR3 amino acids: CSVHFTNGSGANVLTF. The CDR3 DNA sequence: TGCAGCGTTCACTTCACGAACGGCTCTGGGGCCAACGTCCTGACTTTC.

This clonotype has a count of ten or more. This sequence joins TRBV5-1 and TRBJ2-1; D possibly corresponds to TRBD1 (5 bases). The germline gives CDR1 SGHRS, CDR2 YFSETQ. The CDR3 has 15 amino acids. The V gene lost 4 bases and the J gene lost 1 base, with 12 bases spanning the gap. CDR3 region: CASSRGRRSYNEQFF. The CDR3 nucleotides are TGCGCCAGCAGCAGGGGCAGGAGATCCTACAATGAGCAGTTCTTC.

This clonotype has just a few counts. J is TRBJ2-1 and V is TRBV5-1; TRBD1 might be the D (6 bases). Germline V gives CDR1 SGHRS, CDR2 YFSETQ. CDR3 length: 14 residues. The V gene lost 1 base and the J gene lost 2 bases, with 7 bases spanning the gap. This CDR3 is CASSLWDTYNEQFF. Here the CDR3 DNA reads TGCGCCAGCAGCTTGTGGGACACCTACAATGAGCAGTTCTTC.

V usage is TRBV20-1 and J usage is TRBJ2-5, with 13 bases aligning to TRBD2. The J call may be incorrect, as the DNA end agrees better with TRBJ2-7. The germline V gene has CDR1 DFQATT and CDR2 SNEGSKA (reference sequence). This CDR3 contains 15 residues. The CDR3 sequence is CSATNPGLAGLEQYF. CDR3 DNA: TGCAGTGCTACCAACCCGGGACTAGCGGGACTCGAGCAGTACTTC.

This clonotype showed up just a few times. The CDR3 DNA follows: TGCAGTGCTAGCGGCAATCAGCCCCAGCATTTT. Its translation is CSASGNQPQHF. The rearrangement links TRBV20-1 to TRBJ1-5; D is ambiguous. The V end was cut by 3 bases, the J end by 2 bases, with 2 bases between. Germline CDR1 and CDR2: DFQATT and SNEGSKA (reference sequence). This CDR3 is built from 11 residues.

V usage is TRBV2 and J usage is TRBJ2-7; D is uncertain. From germline, CDR1 is SNHLY and CDR2 FYNNEI. The CDR3 is 14 residues long. The V end was cut by 3 bases, the J end by 4 bases, with 13 bases between. CDR3 DNA: TGTGCCAGCAGTGATAGGGCAGTAGGGTACGAGCAGTACTTC. This gives the protein CASSDRAVGYEQYF. The whole variable domain, remainder taken from reference TRBV2 and TRBJ2-7, is EPEVTQTPSHQVTQMGQEVILRCVPISNHLYFYWYRQILGQKVEFLVSFYNNEISEKSEIFDDQFSVERPDGSNFTLKIRSTKLEDSAMYFCASSDRAVGYEQYFGPGTRLTVT.

The rearrangement uses TRBV27 and TRBJ2-7, with D perhaps TRBD1 (6 bases). V lost 11 bases, J lost 0 bases, and 23 bases lay in between. The CDR3 has 16 residues. Looked up from germline, CDR1 is MNHEY and CDR2 is SMNVEV (reference sequence). CDR3 residues: CAGMPNPGQHSYEQYF. The CDR3 DNA reads TGTGCCGGCATGCCCAATCCCGGACAGCACTCCTACGAGCAGTACTTC.

This chain uses TRBV20-1 with TRBJ2-1; TRBD2 agrees at 16 bases. Germline CDR1 reads DFQATT; CDR2 reads SNEGSKA (reference sequence). V lost 6 bases, J lost 7 bases, and 6 bases stayed unmatched. This CDR3 region has 15 residues. The CDR3 bases are TGCAGTGCCACTAAGGGACTAGCGGGGGGGAATGAGCAGTTCTTC. Translated: CSATKGLAGGNEQFF.

J is TRBJ2-5 and V is TRBV12-3 or TRBV12-4; TRBD1 might be the D (5 bases). Trimming shortened V by 1 base and J by 11 bases, and 17 bases separated the two germline ends. The CDR3 is made up of 14 amino acids. CDR3 protein: CASSLDNSLDKQYF. The CDR3 DNA follows: TGTGCCAGCAGTTTAGATAACAGCCTGGACAAGCAGTACTTC.

The chain recombines TRBV27 with TRBJ2-5; TRBD2 matches at 8 bases. The J call may be in error: the DNA end matches TRBJ2-7 better. CDR1 and CDR2 from the germline V gene are MNHEY and SMNVEV (reference sequence). The CDR3 is made up of 13 amino acids. The CDR3 loop is CASSQRREGEQYF. The CDR3 bases are TGTGCCAGCAGTCAACGACGGGAGGGCGAGCAGTACTTC.

This clonotype was detected only a few times. The J gene is TRBJ1-2, the V gene TRBV4-1; D might be TRBD1 (5 bases). Trimming cost V 1 base and J 6 bases, with 15 bases left between them. The CDR3 runs to 15 residues. Germline CDR1 and CDR2: MGHRA and YSYEKL. In nucleotides, the CDR3 is TGCGCCAGCAGCCAAGTCGAGGGGCTTGAGGATGGCTACACCTTC. Its translation: CASSQVEGLEDGYTF.

The CDR3 loop is CASSLFRVTYNEQFF. The DNA for the CDR3 is TGCGCCAGCAGCTTGTTTAGGGTTACCTACAATGAGCAGTTCTTC. The chain employs TRBV5-1 and TRBJ2-1; D is unclear. This CDR3 has 15 amino acids. Germline values: CDR1 SGHRS, CDR2 YFSETQ. The ends were cut back, 1 base at V and 2 bases at J, with 10 bases in the middle.

V and J are TRBV27 and TRBJ2-7; D is undetermined. Germline CDR1 reads MNHEY; CDR2 reads SMNVEV (reference sequence). The CDR3 runs 13 residues. V lost 1 base to trimming and J lost 4 bases, with 8 bases between them. The DNA of the CDR3 is TGTGCCAGCAGTTTATGGCCAGGATACGAGCAGTACTTC. Amino acid sequence: CASSLWPGYEQYF.

The chain carries TRBV3-1 and TRBJ2-1; 13 bases fit TRBD2. The V segment lost 4 bases and the J segment 0 bases; nucleotides outside the gene matches: 3. The CDR3 consists of 17 residues. Germline CDR1 LGHDT, CDR2 YNNKEL (reference sequence). CDR3 sequence (DNA): TGTGCCAGCAGCCGGCGGACTAGCGGGAGCTCCTACAATGAGCAGTTCTTC. Translating gives CASSRRTSGSSYNEQFF.

This chain connects TRBV7-2 to TRBJ2-1; unclear D gene. Germline V gene sequence: CDR1 SGHTA, CDR2 FQGNSA. With 1 base removed from V and 1 base from J, the gap between germline ends came to 8 bases. The CDR3 is made up of 15 amino acids. The CDR3 DNA is TGTGCCAGCAGCTTAGATTGGGGATCCTACAATGAGCAGTTCTTC. It translates to CASSLDWGSYNEQFF.

The CDR3 coding sequence is TGCGCCAGCAGTCTTACAGGGTACTACGAGCAGTACTTC. It specifies CASSLTGYYEQYF. The V call is TRBV10-2, the J call TRBJ2-7; D is possibly TRBD1 (6 bases). Germline CDR1 and CDR2: WSHSY and SAAADI. This CDR3 contains 13 residues. V lost 5 bases to trimming and J lost 3 bases, with 11 bases between them.